The 15 T cell receptor beta chains given below trace back to one sample, sequenced in a study of T cells expressing NK-cell markers. TCRdb re-analyzed the 5' RACE reads; it lists each CDR3 protein once, without DNA. Recorded here are some 140,000 distinct CDR3 sequences; the top ten clones represent around 37%. The material sequenced was blood T cells: a sorted CD56 or NKG2C T cell subset, CD4+ or CD8+ T cells, or bulk PBMC T cells (not recorded which). These receptors all stem from a woman between 50 and 59 years old in good health.

The chain couples TRBV2 to TRBJ2-5; TCRdb's D call, TRBD1, is unchecked because there is no DNA. Germline CDR1 SNHLY, CDR2 FYNNEI. The CDR3 totals 13 residues. CDR3 sequence: CASSWTEQETQYF.

This rearrangement joins TRBV5-5 to TRBJ2-5; the TRBD2 assignment by TCRdb is unverifiable without DNA. This CDR3 has 16 amino acids. The V gene's germline CDR1 is SGHKS and CDR2 YYEKEE (reference sequence). The CDR3: CASSSPLVAGEETQYF. The whole variable domain, filled in from reference TRBV5-5 and TRBJ2-5, reads DAGVTQSPTHLIKTRGQQVTLRCSPISGHKSVSWYQQVLGQGPQFIFQYYEKEERGRGNFPDRFSARQFPNYSSELNVNALLLGDSALYLCASSSPLVAGEETQYFGPGTRLLVL.

The V gene is TRBV25-1, the J gene TRBJ1-1. The CDR3 has 12 amino acids. In germline, CDR1 is MGHDK, CDR2 SYGVNS. CDR3: CASSPGETEAFF.

V and J are TRBV5-1 and TRBJ2-1; lacking DNA, the TRBD2 call made by TCRdb goes unchecked. Germline V CDR1 and CDR2: SGHRS, YFSETQ. This CDR3 has 15 residues. This CDR3 reads CASSSLAGEMNEQFF. The full variable domain, in which reference TRBV5-1 and TRBJ2-1 provide the parts outside the CDR3, is KAGVTQTPRYLIKTRGQQVTLSCSPISGHRSVSWYQQTPGQGLQFLFEYFSETQRNKGNFPGRFSGRQFSNSRSEMNVSTLELGDSALYLCASSSLAGEMNEQFFGPGTRLTVL.

The chain employs TRBV7-9 and TRBJ1-3; absent DNA, TCRdb's TRBD1 call cannot be checked. The length of the CDR3 is 15 residues. Germline assignment: CDR1 SEHNR and CDR2 FQNEAQ (reference sequence). The CDR3 loop is CASSSPRRGEDTIYF.

The CDR3 loop is CASSQDSREDEQYF. This chain uses TRBV4-1 with TRBJ2-7; TCRdb lists TRBD2, though no DNA is available to test this call. The CDR3 has 14 amino acids. CDR1 is MGHRA and CDR2 is YSYEKL in the germline V gene.

This sequence joins TRBV6-1 and TRBJ2-6. Germline V gene data show CDR1 as MNHNS and CDR2 as SASEGT. This CDR3 contains 16 residues. The CDR3 region is CASSEWAVSGANVLTF.

This sequence joins TRBV12-3 or TRBV12-4 and TRBJ2-6. The CDR3 has 11 residues. The chain's CDR3 is CASSGANVLTF.

The J gene is TRBJ2-7, the V gene TRBV6-6; the D call from TCRdb, TRBD1, cannot be confirmed without DNA. Germline CDR1 reads MNHNY; CDR2 reads SVGAGI (reference sequence). The CDR3 runs 16 residues. The CDR3 loop reads CASSYSPGGAIYEQYF.

CDR3 in amino acids: CASSLTGNYNSPLHF. The chain combines TRBV6-5 with TRBJ1-6; no DNA is available, so the TRBD1 call from TCRdb remains unchecked. Germline assignment: CDR1 MNHEY and CDR2 SVGAGI. This CDR3 spans 15 amino acids.

The chain recombines TRBV12-3 or TRBV12-4 with TRBJ1-3; no DNA is available, so the TRBD1 call from TCRdb remains unchecked. This CDR3 has 13 amino acids. The CDR3 here is CASSGTNGDTIYF.

V usage is TRBV7-9 and J usage is TRBJ1-1; no DNA is available, so the TRBD1 call from TCRdb remains unchecked. CDR3 size: 15 residues. Germline V lookup: CDR1 SEHNR, CDR2 FQNEAQ (reference sequence). The chain's CDR3 is CASSSTTGYATEAFF.

The chain carries TRBV19 and TRBJ2-1. The CDR3 runs to 16 residues. Germline CDR1 is LNHDA and CDR2 is SQIVND (reference sequence). This CDR3 reads CASSIAAKSSYNEQFF.

This chain uses TRBV19 with TRBJ2-7. The CDR3 is 15 amino acids. Germline V gene sequence: CDR1 LNHDA, CDR2 SQIVND (reference sequence). CDR3 residues: CASSIDLETTYEQYF.

The chain combines TRBV5-1 with TRBJ2-7; TCRdb lists TRBD1, though no DNA is available to test this call. Looked up from germline, CDR1 is SGHRS and CDR2 is YFSETQ. The length of the CDR3 is 13 residues. The CDR3 reads CASRSRQTYEQYF.